These T cell receptor beta chains were read from a single sample in a study of cytomegalovirus exposure and HLA in healthy donors. Clones were sequenced by immunoSEQ multiplex PCR, and TCRdb holds only the in-frame ones, with some missing. Of 250,000 to 350,000 clones listed, approximately 90% were seen once; the top ten hold 0.65% to 0.85%. Material for sequencing was PBMCs. Receptor source: a woman aged 18-35 years in good health and CMV-seronegative. Each CDR3 is given with its conserved first and last residue. D genes are given only for firm matches. Only some rows state a clone size, as once, few, many or a class for expanded clones.

cdr3_nt cdr3_aa d_call j_call clone_size v_call
TGTGCCAGCGGGTTCGGAGGATTATACAATGAGCAGTTCTTC CASGFGGLYNEQFF - TRBJ2-1 - TRBV28
TGTGCCAGCAGTGAACGGGCGGGAGAGTTTGTCGGGGAGCTGTTTTTT CASSERAGEFVGELFF TRBD2 TRBJ2-2 - TRBV2
TGTGCCAGCAGAAAGGGACTAGCGGCCCACTCCTACGAGCAGTACTTC CASRKGLAAHSYEQYF TRBD2 TRBJ2-7 - TRBV2
TGTGCCAGCAGTTTATCGATGAGTGAACAGGGATGGGTCACTGAAGCTTTCTTT CASSLSMSEQGWVTEAFF - TRBJ1-1 - TRBV27
TGTGCCAGCAGCCCCGGGACACCGAACACCGGGGAGCTGTTTTTT CASSPGTPNTGELFF - TRBJ2-2 - TRBV5-4
TGCAGCGGGGTGGCAGGACTCGGGCGGGAGCAGTTCTTC CSGVAGLGREQFF - TRBJ2-1 - TRBV29-1
TGTGCCAGCAGCAAACTAGCGGAGACTAACACCGGGGAGCTGTTTTTT CASSKLAETNTGELFF TRBD2 TRBJ2-2 once TRBV7-3
TGTGCCAGCAGTGGCCGGGCGGGCTCCTACAATGAGCAGTTCTTC CASSGRAGSYNEQFF - TRBJ2-1 - TRBV2
TGTGCCAGCAGTGAAGCAAATTACGCGGAGCAGTACTTC CASSEANYAEQYF - TRBJ2-7 - TRBV6-1
TGTGCCAGCAGGGCCGTAGACAGGATTACCTACGAGCAGTACTTC CASRAVDRITYEQYF - TRBJ2-7 - TRBV6-5
TGTGCCAGCAGTTTCTCCTCGGACAGGAACTATGGCTACACCTTC CASSFSSDRNYGYTF TRBD1 TRBJ1-2 - TRBV28
TGTGCCAGCAGTACTACTTGGAACACTGAAGCTTTCTTT CASSTTWNTEAFF - TRBJ1-1 - TRBV6-4
TGTGCCAGCAGCCCCGGACAGGGACAGTACTTC CASSPGQGQYF TRBD1 TRBJ2-7 - TRBV5-6
TGTGCCAGCAGCTTCCGGTGGCTGAAGGGGGACAGGGGCGAGCAGTACTTC CASSFRWLKGDRGEQYF TRBD1 TRBJ2-7 - TRBV7-3
TGTGCCAGCAGCCCTCCATTAGGACAACAGGGGGGAGAGACCCAGTACTTC CASSPPLGQQGGETQYF TRBD1 TRBJ2-5 - TRBV7-2
TGTGCCAGCAGCTTTGGTTCGGGCTACGAGCAGTACTTC CASSFGSGYEQYF - TRBJ2-7 once TRBV11-2
TGTGCCAGCAGTGCGCCGGGACAGGGAAATCCAGATACGCAGTATTTT CASSAPGQGNPDTQYF TRBD1 TRBJ2-3 - TRBV9
TGTGCCAGCAGTTTATCGGATGCGGTCCAGCCATCGCAAGAGACCCAGTACTTC CASSLSDAVQPSQETQYF - TRBJ2-5 - TRBV28
TGTGCCAGCAGTTACACGGGACAGGGGGCGGCCGAGCAGTACTTC CASSYTGQGAAEQYF TRBD1 TRBJ2-7 - TRBV6-5
TGTGCCAGCAGCGGAGCTAGCGGATTATACAATGAGCAGTTCTTC CASSGASGLYNEQFF TRBD2 TRBJ2-1 - TRBV9
TGTGCCTCCGGAACTAGCGTCCAAGAGACCCAGTACTTC CASGTSVQETQYF TRBD2 TRBJ2-5 - TRBV6-5
TGTGCCAGCAGCGTCCTAGCGGGAGGGCCTGTCTATGAGCAGTTCTTC CASSVLAGGPVYEQFF TRBD2 TRBJ2-1 - TRBV7-2
TGTGCCAGCGGGAACAGGGGGCTTGGGCAGCCCCAGCATTTT CASGNRGLGQPQHF TRBD1 TRBJ1-5 few TRBV27
TGTGCCAGCAGCTTGTTGACTAGCGGGAAGACAGATACGCAGTATTTT CASSLLTSGKTDTQYF TRBD2 TRBJ2-3 - TRBV7-9
TGCGCCAGCAGCTTGGTTACTAGCGGGAGAGGCAATGAGCAGTTCTTC CASSLVTSGRGNEQFF TRBD2 TRBJ2-1 - TRBV5-1
TGTGCCAGCAGTTTACCCACCGGGACAGGGAAGGATGGCTACACCTTC CASSLPTGTGKDGYTF TRBD1 TRBJ1-2 - TRBV28
TGTGCCAGCAGCGCCCGCTGGGCTGCGGGACTAGCGGGGAACACCGGGGAGCTGTTTTTT CASSARWAAGLAGNTGELFF TRBD2 TRBJ2-2 once TRBV9
TGTGCCAGCAGCCCCGGGGGGGTGGCGGATACGCAGTATTTT CASSPGGVADTQYF TRBD2 TRBJ2-3 - TRBV11-3
TGTGCCAGCGCCAGGACTAGCGGGAGTTTAGAGACCCAGTACTTC CASARTSGSLETQYF TRBD2 TRBJ2-5 many TRBV7-6
TGTGCCAGTAGTATATGGGGCAGCCTACGCAATCAGCCCCAGCATTTT CASSIWGSLRNQPQHF - TRBJ1-5 - TRBV19
TGTGCTAGTGGTTTTACCGTGGCCGAGCAGTACTTC CASGFTVAEQYF - TRBJ2-7 - TRBV12-5
TGTGCCAGTAGTATGGGGCTAGGATCATACGAGCAGTACTTC CASSMGLGSYEQYF - TRBJ2-7 - TRBV19
TGTGCCAGCAGCGTAGGGGGGCTCGACGAGCAGTACTTC CASSVGGLDEQYF - TRBJ2-7 - TRBV9
TGCAGCGGGGGGCCTAGCGGGAATTCGGATACGCAGTATTTT CSGGPSGNSDTQYF TRBD2 TRBJ2-3 - TRBV29-1
TGTGCCAGCAGCCGACAGGGTCATCAGCCCCAGCATTTT CASSRQGHQPQHF TRBD1 TRBJ1-5 - TRBV6-5
TGTGCCACCAGCGGAAGACTAGTTGCCGAGCAGTACTTC CATSGRLVAEQYF - TRBJ2-7 - TRBV15
TGTGCCAGCAGCGTAGCTATGACTAGCGGTCGGGAGACCCAGTACTTC CASSVAMTSGRETQYF TRBD2 TRBJ2-5 - TRBV9
TGTGCTAGCAGCCCGGGGACTAGCGGCTTCGAGCAGTACTTC CASSPGTSGFEQYF TRBD2 TRBJ2-7 - TRBV7-7
TGTGCCAGCAGTGTGCAGGGGAGCTCCTACGAGCAGTACTTC CASSVQGSSYEQYF - TRBJ2-7 few TRBV2
TGCGCCAGCAGCCACTCCTCGTTTCGGGGTCAGAACACTGAAGCTTTCTTT CASSHSSFRGQNTEAFF - TRBJ1-1 - TRBV4-1
TGTGCCAGTAGTGAGGGGGACAGGGTTGGGACCCAGTACTTC CASSEGDRVGTQYF TRBD1 TRBJ2-5 - TRBV19
TGTGCCAGCAGCTCGAGACTAGCGGGGAACACAGATACGCAGTATTTT CASSSRLAGNTDTQYF TRBD2 TRBJ2-3 - TRBV5-6
TGTGCCAGCAAAGGGGCGGGAAACACCATATATTTT CASKGAGNTIYF - TRBJ1-3 - TRBV6-5
TGTGCCAGTAGTATTGGCAGCCCGGGGGAGCAGTACTTC CASSIGSPGEQYF - TRBJ2-7 - TRBV19
TGTGCCAGCAGCCAAGATCGGCGGGACACTGAAGCTTTCTTT CASSQDRRDTEAFF - TRBJ1-1 - TRBV4-2
TGTGCCAGCAGCTCCACACGGGAGTTGACCAATGAGCAGTTCTTC CASSSTRELTNEQFF - TRBJ2-1 - TRBV7-3
TGCGCCAGCCCGCTCGCGCGGGAGAACACCGGGGAGCTGTTTTTT CASPLARENTGELFF - TRBJ2-2 - TRBV4-1
TGCGCCAGCAGTGAGCGTGACAGGGGTGGCTACACCTTC CASSERDRGGYTF TRBD1 TRBJ1-2 - TRBV10-2
TGTGCCATCAGTGAGTCGATCACAGGGGAGGATCAGCCCCAGCATTTT CAISESITGEDQPQHF TRBD1 TRBJ1-5 few TRBV10-3
TGTGCCACCAACCACCGGGACAGGGCAAATGAAAAACTGTTTTTT CATNHRDRANEKLFF TRBD1 TRBJ1-4 - TRBV15
TGTGCCAGCAGTTTAAGCCTAGCGGGAGGGCTCTACGAGCAGTACTTC CASSLSLAGGLYEQYF TRBD2 TRBJ2-7 once TRBV6-5
TGTGCCAGCAGCGCCCTCGGCGGGGTCTACAATGAGCAGTTCTTC CASSALGGVYNEQFF - TRBJ2-1 - TRBV9